Listed below are T cell receptor beta chains from one sample, sequenced in a study of shared clonotypes between healthy human individuals. TCRdb's copy holds only in-frame clones and misses some; the assay was immunoSEQ multiplex PCR. The table includes millions of clones, about 92% detected once. Sample: naive CD8+ T cells from PBMCs. These receptors were obtained from a man younger than 35 in good health. Some clones in this sample may be carry-over from other donors' samples. Each CDR3 is given with its conserved first and last residue. A D gene is named only where the DNA matches it firmly. For some rows the clone size is stated as once, few or many, or as a class when expanded; others skip it.

TRBD2	-	TRBV4-3	TRBJ2-1	CASSQDPAGGYNEQFF	TGCGCCAGCAGCCAAGACCCGGCGGGGGGATACAATGAGCAGTTCTTC
-	-	TRBV28	TRBJ1-5	CASTSAKEGVGSNQPQHF	TGTGCCAGCACCTCGGCGAAAGAGGGTGTCGGGAGCAATCAGCCCCAGCATTTT
-	-	TRBV2	TRBJ2-7	CASSETGPYEQYF	TGTGCCAGCAGTGAAACAGGGCCCTACGAGCAGTACTTC
-	-	TRBV15	TRBJ1-5	CATSAGRDQPQHF	TGTGCCACCTCCGCAGGGAGGGATCAGCCCCAGCATTTT
-	-	TRBV4-2	TRBJ2-1	CASSQFTHNEQFF	TGTGCCAGCAGCCAATTCACTCACAATGAGCAGTTCTTC
-	-	TRBV11-2	TRBJ1-2	CASSLDLPGARDGYTF	TGTGCCAGCAGCTTAGATCTTCCAGGGGCCCGAGATGGCTACACCTTC
TRBD1	-	TRBV28	TRBJ2-7	CASSSGTEDEPYEWQYF	TGTGCCAGCAGTTCCGGGACAGAAGATGAACCCTACGAGTGGCAGTACTTC
-	-	TRBV6-1	TRBJ2-7	CASSVRQVYEQYF	TGTGCCAGCAGTGTTAGACAGGTCTACGAGCAGTACTTC
-	-	TRBV7-9	TRBJ2-1	CASSEKGPGRNNEQFF	TGTGCCAGCAGCGAAAAGGGCCCAGGGAGAAACAATGAGCAGTTCTTC
TRBD1	-	TRBV5-4	TRBJ2-1	CASSGTGTEYYNEQFF	TGTGCCAGCAGCGGAACCGGGACAGAGTACTACAATGAGCAGTTCTTC
-	-	TRBV28	TRBJ2-2	CASSWKGDTGELFF	TGTGCCAGCAGTTGGAAGGGGGACACCGGGGAGCTGTTTTTT
-	-	TRBV30	TRBJ1-2	CASPAVPYGYTF	TGTGCCTCCCCGGCGGTCCCCTATGGCTACACCTTC
-	-	TRBV10-1	TRBJ1-5	CASPSGARSNQPQHF	TGCGCCAGCCCTTCAGGGGCGAGGAGCAATCAGCCCCAGCATTTT
-	-	TRBV15	TRBJ1-2	CATSRDFSKYGYTF	TGTGCCACCAGCAGAGATTTTTCTAAATATGGCTACACCTTC
-	-	TRBV6-1	TRBJ2-7	CASMAGLYEQYF	TGTGCCAGCATGGCGGGGTTATACGAGCAGTACTTC
-	-	TRBV25-1	TRBJ2-7	CASSPSDYEQYF	TGTGCCAGCAGTCCCTCGGACTACGAGCAGTACTTC
TRBD2	-	TRBV27	TRBJ2-3	CASSPGLAGGRDTQYF	TGTGCCAGCAGCCCGGGACTAGCGGGAGGGCGCGATACGCAGTATTTT
-	-	TRBV7-9	TRBJ1-1	CASSGGLDTEAFF	TGTGCCAGCAGCGGGGGGCTGGACACTGAAGCTTTCTTT
TRBD1	few	TRBV4-3	TRBJ1-2	CASSYGQGDYGYTF	TGCGCCAGCAGTTACGGACAGGGAGACTATGGCTACACCTTC
-	-	TRBV4-1	TRBJ1-3	CASSPGRARTSGNTIYF	TGCGCCAGCAGTCCCGGACGAGCGAGGACCTCTGGAAACACCATATATTTT
-	once	TRBV27	TRBJ2-7	CASSSQYVGPDEQYF	TGTGCCAGCAGTTCCCAATATGTGGGGCCCGACGAGCAGTACTTC
-	-	TRBV7-9	TRBJ2-1	CASSFQLLGNEQFF	TGTGCCAGCAGCTTCCAACTGCTGGGGAATGAGCAGTTCTTC
-	-	TRBV28	TRBJ1-2	CASSFIGAGANYGYTF	TGTGCCAGCAGTTTCATAGGGGCCGGAGCTAACTATGGCTACACCTTC
-	-	TRBV5-1	TRBJ2-1	CASSLGRVGSYNEQFF	TGCGCCAGCAGCTTGGGTCGGGTCGGGTCCTACAATGAGCAGTTCTTC